These 5 T cell receptor beta chains originate from one sample sequenced in a study of cytomegalovirus exposure and HLA in healthy donors. The PCR contained 60 Vbeta and 13 Jbeta primers. Method: immunoSEQ multiplex PCR; TCRdb's copy keeps in-frame clones and lacks some. The sample lists 200,000 to 250,000 clones, roughly 83% occurring once. Sequenced: PBMCs. All receptors derive from a boy aged 2 to 10 in good health and CMV-seronegative.

V and J are TRBV28 and TRBJ1-5; tentative D call: TRBD1 (5 bases). V lost 5 bases and J lost 2, with 10 bases in between. Germline CDR1 is MDHEN and CDR2 is SYDVKM. This CDR3 is built from 14 residues. CDR3 DNA: TGTGCCAGCAGTCCCCAGGGTCGCAATCAGCCCCAGCATTTT. The encoded protein is CASSPQGRNQPQHF.

This chain uses TRBV6-6 with TRBJ2-7; no clear D. Germline CDR1 and CDR2: MNHNY and SVGAGI (reference sequence). The ends were cut back, 2 bases at V and 5 bases at J, with 4 bases in the middle. The CDR3 runs to 11 residues. The DNA of the CDR3 is TGTGCCAGCAGTTACGCGGACGAGCAGTACTTC. It codes for CASSYADEQYF.

J is TRBJ2-2 and V is TRBV9; 10 nucleotides align to TRBD2. The V segment lost 0 bases and the J segment 6 bases; nucleotides outside the gene matches: 8. This CDR3 comprises 17 residues. From germline, CDR1 is SGDLS and CDR2 YYNGEE. The CDR3 reads CASSVVSRSGGSGELFF. In DNA form, the CDR3 reads TGTGCCAGCAGCGTAGTTTCGCGTAGCGGGGGGTCCGGGGAGCTGTTTTTT.

CDR3: CASSPGTSGSETQYF. The CDR3 DNA reads as TGTGCCAGCAGCCCCGGGACTAGCGGGAGCGAGACCCAGTACTTC. The gene calls are TRBV11-2 and TRBJ2-5; 14 bases fit TRBD2. Germline loops: CDR1 SGHAT, CDR2 FQNNGV. The CDR3 is 15 amino acids. V trimming: 5 bases; J trimming: 5 bases; junction bases outside the gene matches: 4.

V is TRBV15 and J is TRBJ1-2, with 9 bases that match TRBD1. The CDR3 totals 16 residues. The ends lost 1 base at V and 6 bases at J; junction bases unmatched: 9. In germline, CDR1 is LNHNV, CDR2 YYDKDF (reference sequence). The CDR3 bases are TGTGCCACCAGCAGAGGTGGGACAGGGATGCTGCATGGCTACACCTTC. Amino acid sequence: CATSRGGTGMLHGYTF.